This T cell receptor beta chain was profiled in a study of T-cell memory formation after mild COVID-19. Points from the study as a whole: The appearance of some responding clones in pre-infection memory suggested that cross-reactive memory joined.

It was 5'RACE with constant-segment primers that produced the TCR alpha and TCR beta cDNA libraries, which carried sample barcodes and UMIs. Via MiXCR, TCRdb re-called the 5' RACE reads, giving one row per CDR3 protein. The sample includes fewer than 550,000 distinct CDR3 sequences, 20% of them seen just once. The germline CDR1 and CDR2 sequences are LGHNA and YSLEER. The CDR3 length is 15 residues. Trimming removed 4 bases from V and 3 bases from J, with 15 bases in between. A word on this clonotype: The antigen remains unidentified.

The TCR originated in an adult woman who had mild COVID-19 (a few samples of this study predate the infection). Cell type and time point are not known. The specimen was PBMCs or a T cell subset sorted from them (not recorded which). V usage is TRBV4-3 and J usage is TRBJ1-1; the D gene is possibly TRBD1 (5 bases). As DNA, the CDR3 is TGCGCCAGCAGCCTTCTGGGGACTGCTGACACTGAAGCTTTCTTT. Translated, it gives CASSLLGTADTEAFF.